This T cell receptor (beta chain) was sequenced in a study of CD8+CD57+ T cells in acquired aplastic anemia. This CDR3 is 15 amino acids long. Trimming took 6 bases from V and 0 from J, leaving 15 bases between them. Profiling of TCR beta VDJ combinations and CDR3 sequences used genomic DNA as template. TCRdb fed the reads into MiXCR, producing one record per CDR3 protein. The sample contains approximately 200,000 distinct CDR3 sequences, around 50% of which appear only once. Sequenced: sorted CD4+, CD8+, or CD8+CD57+ T cells (not recorded which) from PBMCs. The TCR sequence derives from a human donor in good health, serving as a control. The gene calls are TRBV12-3 or TRBV12-4 and TRBJ2-7, with D maybe TRBD1 (5 bases). The chain's CDR3 is CASSPGRQFSYEQYF. In DNA form, the CDR3 reads TGTGCCAGCAGCCCTGGCCGACAGTTCTCCTACGAGCAGTACTTC.